This TCR beta chain was retrieved from a study of blood T cell repertoires in COVID-19. Sequenced by immunoSEQ multiplex PCR; TCRdb stores in-frame clones only, minus some. The sample carries about 250,000 clones, about 80% recorded once. The germline V and J ends were trimmed by 2 bases and 5 bases, with 11 bases remaining between them. The CDR3 totals 14 residues. The germline CDR1 and CDR2 sequences are SGHRS and YFSETQ. This clonotype was obtained from a person between 70 and 80 years old with COVID-19, enrolled during active disease. Material for sequencing was peripheral blood. The V and J genes are TRBV5-1 and TRBJ2-1; D perhaps matches TRBD2 (5 bases). Written as DNA, the CDR3 is TGCGCCAGCAGCTTTTTTCCGGGGAACAATGAGCAGTTCTTC. Its protein is CASSFFPGNNEQFF.